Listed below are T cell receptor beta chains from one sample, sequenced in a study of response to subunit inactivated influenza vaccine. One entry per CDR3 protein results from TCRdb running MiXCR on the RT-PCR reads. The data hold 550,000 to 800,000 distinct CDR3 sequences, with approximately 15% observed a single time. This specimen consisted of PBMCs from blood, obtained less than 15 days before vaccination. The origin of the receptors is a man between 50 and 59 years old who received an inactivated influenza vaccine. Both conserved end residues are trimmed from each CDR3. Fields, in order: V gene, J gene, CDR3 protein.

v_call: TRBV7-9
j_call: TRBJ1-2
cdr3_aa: ASSYPGGFGYT

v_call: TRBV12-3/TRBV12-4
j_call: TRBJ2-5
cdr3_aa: ASSFSGGNQETQY

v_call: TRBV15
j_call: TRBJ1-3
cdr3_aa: ATSTTESSGNTIY

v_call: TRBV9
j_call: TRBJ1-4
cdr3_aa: ASSGSSEKLF

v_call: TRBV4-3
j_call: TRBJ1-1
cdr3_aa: ASSQDRKRGHTEAF

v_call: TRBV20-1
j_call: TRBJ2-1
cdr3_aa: SAPRDYYNEQF

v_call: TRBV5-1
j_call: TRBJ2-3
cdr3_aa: ASSIGGGARDTQY

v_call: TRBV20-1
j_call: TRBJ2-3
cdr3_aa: SARPIAGGNTDTQY

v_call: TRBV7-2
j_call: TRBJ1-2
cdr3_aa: ASSLAPGEGGYT

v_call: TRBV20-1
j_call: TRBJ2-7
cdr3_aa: SASDRGRTYEQY

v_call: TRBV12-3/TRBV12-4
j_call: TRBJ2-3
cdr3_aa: ASSLVAVTDTQY

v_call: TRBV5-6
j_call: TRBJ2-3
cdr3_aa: ASSQSIPGTLLDTQY

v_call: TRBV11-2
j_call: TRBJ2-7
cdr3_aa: ASSLERVHEQY

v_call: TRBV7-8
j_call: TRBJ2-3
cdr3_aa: ASTSRFKQILTDTQY

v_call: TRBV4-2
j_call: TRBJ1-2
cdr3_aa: ASSPSGGTNYGYT

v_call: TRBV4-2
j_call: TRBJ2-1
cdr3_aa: ASSQEGRLLRERNEQF

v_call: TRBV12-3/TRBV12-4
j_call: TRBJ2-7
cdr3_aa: ASSTLTGWPSYEQY

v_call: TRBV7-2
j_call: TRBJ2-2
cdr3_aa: ASSPMVATGELF

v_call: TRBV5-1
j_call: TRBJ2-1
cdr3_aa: ASSLSAVNNEQF

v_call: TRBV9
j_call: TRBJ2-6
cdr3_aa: ASSLAGSSGGANVLT

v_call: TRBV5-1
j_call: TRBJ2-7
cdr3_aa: ASGDVQEGTAY

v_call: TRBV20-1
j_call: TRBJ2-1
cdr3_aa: SASPGWGRVQSEQF

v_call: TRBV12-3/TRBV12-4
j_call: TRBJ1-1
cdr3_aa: ASRASGTSRGTAF

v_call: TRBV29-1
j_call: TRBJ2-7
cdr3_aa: SVEASWGLGEQY

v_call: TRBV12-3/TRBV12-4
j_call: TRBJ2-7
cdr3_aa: ASSKTLYEQY

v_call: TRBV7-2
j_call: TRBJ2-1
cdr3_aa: ASSADRVKQF

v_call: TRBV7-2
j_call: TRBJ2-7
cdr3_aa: ASSLALLAGTNEQY

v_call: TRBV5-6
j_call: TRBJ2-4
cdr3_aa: ASSLVEQLAKNIQY

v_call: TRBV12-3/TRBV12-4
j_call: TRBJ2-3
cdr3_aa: ASSNARGDTQY

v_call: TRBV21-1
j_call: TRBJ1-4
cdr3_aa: ASSKEGQGATNEKLF

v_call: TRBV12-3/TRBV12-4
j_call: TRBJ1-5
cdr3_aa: ASSRDSGINQH

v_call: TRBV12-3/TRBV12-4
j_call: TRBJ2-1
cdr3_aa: ASSPTSSEQF

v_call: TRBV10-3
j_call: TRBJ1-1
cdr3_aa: ATKDRMNTEAF

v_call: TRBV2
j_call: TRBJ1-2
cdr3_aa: ASSPRGSPYGYT

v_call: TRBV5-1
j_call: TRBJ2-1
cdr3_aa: ASSIRTPHEQF

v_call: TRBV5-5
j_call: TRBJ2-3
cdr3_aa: ASSWPGDTQY

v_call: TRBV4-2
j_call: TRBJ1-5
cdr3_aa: ASSLRQGPSYSNQPQH

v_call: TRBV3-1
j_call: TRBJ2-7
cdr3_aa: ASSPRQGYYEQY

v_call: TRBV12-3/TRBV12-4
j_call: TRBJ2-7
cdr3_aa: ASSLAGLREQY

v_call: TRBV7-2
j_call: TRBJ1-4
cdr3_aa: ASSSGQVGGEKLF

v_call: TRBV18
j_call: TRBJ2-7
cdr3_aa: ASSPPGTGRYEQY

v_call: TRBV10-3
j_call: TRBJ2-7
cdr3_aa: AISPGQGVGSSYEQY

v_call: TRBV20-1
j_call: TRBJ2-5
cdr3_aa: SAGRGLAGSETQY

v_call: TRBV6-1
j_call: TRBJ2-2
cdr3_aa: ASSERGQGELF

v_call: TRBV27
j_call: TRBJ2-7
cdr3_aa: ASSFSPAGGYEQY

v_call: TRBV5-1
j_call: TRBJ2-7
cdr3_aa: ASSYSGLAGDYEQY

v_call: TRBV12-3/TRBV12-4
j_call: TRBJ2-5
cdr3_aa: ASSLKSGYGAETQY

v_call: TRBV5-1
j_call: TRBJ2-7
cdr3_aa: ASSLVVGVSYEQY